This TCR beta chain was identified during a study of shared clonotypes between healthy human individuals. Study results and caveats: Across subsets, estimated richness was generally greater for naive than for memory populations.

In the study's own analysis: As immunoSEQ supplied junction-only sequences (without quality scores), filtering differed. Clones were read by immunoSEQ multiplex PCR, and TCRdb kept only the in-frame ones, dropping some. V, J and clone size derive from that table, while D and trimming were established from the DNA sequence. The sample has hundreds of thousands of clones, 85% to 95% seen once. The germline CDR1 and CDR2 sequences are SGDLS and YYNGEE. Trimming at V came to 5 bases and at J to 2 bases, leaving 5 bases not matched to a gene. The CDR3 extends over 14 amino acids. The naive CD8 fraction comprised CD45RO-negative cells positively selected for CCR7 and excluded terminally differentiated effector memory CD45RA+ cells. With respect to this clone: What it binds is not known.

The rearrangement uses TRBV9 and TRBJ2-3, with TRBD1 identical over 7 bases. Sequencing used naive CD8+ T cells sorted from blood. The receptor was isolated from a woman under 40 in good health. CDR3 residues: CASSADRLTDTQYF. The CDR3 region has the DNA TGTGCCAGCAGTGCGGACAGGCTCACAGATACGCAGTATTTT.